This TCR beta chain was found in a study of regulatory T cells in long-lasting Graves disease. Study-wide results and caveats: Lower TCR diversity characterized persistent Graves' patients relative to newly diagnosed patients.

The time point was: newly diagnosed GD, antithyroid drugs for less than 3 months. Preparation of the TCR library used RNA extracted from PBMCs. In each case, Graves' disease was diagnosed per American Thyroid Association guidelines. Collection of peripheral blood (nine milliliters) was done using EDTA tubes. The length of the CDR3 is 14 residues. Combining iRepertoire HTBI primers with Arm-PCR of CDR3 regions, the authors built TCR beta libraries. Via MiXCR, TCRdb re-called the multiplex PCR reads, giving one row per CDR3 protein. The data contain approximately 350,000 distinct CDR3 sequences, around 15% of them singletons. Details on this clonotype: As yet, its antigen is unknown. With a much larger clone just one base away, this may be a read error.

These data were also reused for a study on T cells in Graves' hyperthyroidism and ophthalmopathy. That study reports: Calling Graves' hyperthyroidism stable meant ophthalmopathy did not progress within 18 months.

The clonotype was recovered from a woman under 30 with Graves disease. Sequences were derived from peripheral blood mononuclear cells (PBMCs), sampled at new diagnosis, from a patient treated with antithyroid drugs. The chain is built from TRBV12-3 or TRBV12-4 and TRBJ2-3; D is ambiguous. CDR3 loop: CASSPLLAYDTQCF. The DNA of the CDR3 is TGTGCCAGCAGTCCCCTTCTGGCGTACGATACGCAGTGTTTT.